Listed here are 4 T cell receptor beta chains from one sample, sequenced in a study of T cell responses to AZD1222 COVID-19 vaccine. Produced via immunoSEQ multiplex PCR; TCRdb's table is partial and in-frame only. The sample includes 140,000 to 150,000 clones, 80% to 95% of them seen just once. Sequences were derived from peripheral blood, sampled on day 0 of MenACWY control vaccination. Source of these receptors: an adult in good health.

The chain couples TRBV28 to TRBJ1-1; TRBD1 might be the D (5 bases). The V end was cut by 5 bases, the J end by 1 base, with 8 bases between. The length of the CDR3 is 13 residues. The germline V gene has CDR1 MDHEN and CDR2 SYDVKM. CDR3 coding DNA: TGTGCCAGCAGTAGCACAGGGAACACTGAAGCTTTCTTT. Its translation: CASSSTGNTEAFF.

This clone was counted a single time. The genes are TRBV6-5 and TRBJ1-5; D call uncertain. The V end lost 2 bases, the J end lost 2 bases, and 7 bases lay between the germline ends. This CDR3 region has 14 residues. CDR1 is MNHEY and CDR2 is SVGAGI in the germline V gene. This chain's CDR3 is CASSYPGGNQPQHF. Here the CDR3 DNA reads TGTGCCAGCAGTTACCCGGGAGGCAATCAGCCCCAGCATTTT.

This clone was picked up a small number of times. The rearrangement uses TRBV2 and TRBJ1-1; TRBD1 might be the D (5 bases). Germline lookup yields CDR1 SNHLY and CDR2 FYNNEI. The CDR3 has 13 residues. V was cut by 4 bases and J by 4 bases, with 10 bases left in between. The CDR3 protein is CASSGGEGTEAFF. In DNA form, the CDR3 reads TGTGCCAGCAGTGGGGGGGAGGGCACTGAAGCTTTCTTT.

This sequence joins TRBV6-1 and TRBJ2-5; 8 bases map to TRBD2. With 3 bases clipped from V and 0 bases from J, the junction kept 9 bases outside the gene matches. Germline V gene data show CDR1 as MNHNS and CDR2 as SASEGT. There are 17 residues in the CDR3. CDR3 nucleotide sequence: TGTGCCAGCAGTGAGAAAAGGTCTAGCGGGTACCAAGAGACCCAGTACTTC. Its translation is CASSEKRSSGYQETQYF.